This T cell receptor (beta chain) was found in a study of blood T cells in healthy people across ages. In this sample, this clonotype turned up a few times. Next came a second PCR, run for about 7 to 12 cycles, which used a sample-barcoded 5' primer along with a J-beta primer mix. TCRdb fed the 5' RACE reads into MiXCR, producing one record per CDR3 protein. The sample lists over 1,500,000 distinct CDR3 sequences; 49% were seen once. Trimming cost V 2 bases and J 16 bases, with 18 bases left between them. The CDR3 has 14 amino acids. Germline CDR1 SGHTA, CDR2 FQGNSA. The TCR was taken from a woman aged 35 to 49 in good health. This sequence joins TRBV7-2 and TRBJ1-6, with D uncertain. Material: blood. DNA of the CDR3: TGTGCCAGCAGCTTATTTAGGGCGGACGGTGATCTCCACTTT. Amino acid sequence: CASSLFRADGDLHF.